A selection of T cell receptor beta chains follows, all from one sample in a study of blood T cell repertoires in COVID-19. The repertoire was sequenced with immunoSEQ multiplex PCR; TCRdb's copy has only in-frame clones and lacks some. The table shows a few hundred thousand clones, with roughly nine tenths occurring only once. Input material: PBMCs or T cells enriched from blood (not recorded which). All receptors come from a woman aged 55-70 years who had recovered from COVID-19. Each CDR3 is given with its conserved first and last residue. The D gene is left open where the match is weak. Some rows have no size entry. The others give once, few or many, or a class for an expanded clone.

>TRBV23-1|TRBJ1-5|-|-
TGCGCCAGCAGTCAATCGACACTAAAGACAGACCCTAGCAATCAGCCCCAGCATTTT
CASSQSTLKTDPSNQPQHF
>TRBV10-2|TRBJ1-5|-|TRBD1
TGCGCCAGCAGGTTGACGACAGGGGGCAATCAGCCCCAGCATTTT
CASRLTTGGNQPQHF
>TRBV7-9|TRBJ1-5|-|-
TGTGCCAGCAGCTTAGGGGCAGGGGATGAGCCCCAGCATTTT
CASSLGAGDEPQHF
>TRBV6-4|TRBJ1-1|-|TRBD1
TGTGCCAGCAGTCGTGGACAGGGTGACACTGAAGCTTTCTTT
CASSRGQGDTEAFF
>TRBV27|TRBJ1-4|once|-
TGTGCCAGCAGTTCGCCCGGGTGGGGGGTAGGGAATGAAAAACTGTTTTTT
CASSSPGWGVGNEKLFF
>TRBV4-1|TRBJ1-5|-|TRBD1
TGCGCCAGCAGCCGCATGCACAGGACAGGGGATGGTAGCAATCAGCCCCAGCATTTT
CASSRMHRTGDGSNQPQHF
>TRBV27|TRBJ2-7|-|-
TGTGCCAGCAGTTTATCGTGGCAGGGTAATTACGAGCAGTACTTC
CASSLSWQGNYEQYF
>TRBV6-5|TRBJ2-5|-|-
TGTGCCAGCAGTTACGGACAATCTAGTGAGACCCAGTACTTC
CASSYGQSSETQYF
>TRBV12-5|TRBJ2-5|once|TRBD2
TGTGCTAGTGGTTTGCGGGGACTAGCGGGGCTTAAAGAGACCCAGTACTTC
CASGLRGLAGLKETQYF
>TRBV2|TRBJ1-1|-|-
TGTGCCAGCAGTGTCAGGGGCCCGAACACTGAAGCTTTCTTT
CASSVRGPNTEAFF
>TRBV29-1|TRBJ1-3|-|TRBD1
TGCAGCGTTCAACCCCTGAAAGACCAGGGGGCGCGGGGAAACACCATATATTTT
CSVQPLKDQGARGNTIYF
>TRBV5-1|TRBJ2-3|-|-
TGCGCCAGCAGCTTGGCCGTAGGGGGGGCCGCAGATACGCAGTATTTT
CASSLAVGGAADTQYF
>TRBV7-9|TRBJ1-6|-|TRBD1
TGTGCCAGCAGCTCGGGACAGGGGGTTTCACCCCTCCACTTT
CASSSGQGVSPLHF
>TRBV7-9|TRBJ1-2|-|-
TGTGCCAGCAGCTTCCGGGACAATAGTGCTAACTATGGCTACACCTTC
CASSFRDNSANYGYTF
>TRBV19|TRBJ2-2|-|TRBD2
TGTGCCAGTAGTGCCATGGGAGGGTCCGGCACCGGGGAGCTGTTTTTT
CASSAMGGSGTGELFF
>TRBV15|TRBJ1-2|-|TRBD1
TGTGCCACCAGCAGAGCCCAGGGACAGCTAGGATATGGCTACACCTTC
CATSRAQGQLGYGYTF
>TRBV27|TRBJ1-5|-|-
TGTGCCAGTAGAGAGGGTTGGAGCAATCAGCCCCAGCATTTT
CASREGWSNQPQHF
>TRBV5-1|TRBJ2-5|-|-
TGCGCCAGCAGCATACAAGGAGCGGACCAAGAGACCCAGTACTTC
CASSIQGADQETQYF
>TRBV5-6|TRBJ2-7|-|-
TGTGCCAGCAGCTTGACCGGGATTAGCTCCTACGAGCAGTACTTC
CASSLTGISSYEQYF
>TRBV19|TRBJ2-5|-|TRBD2
TGTGCCAGTAGTATGGAACTAGCGGGGTTCCAAGAGACCCAGTACTTC
CASSMELAGFQETQYF
>TRBV6-6|TRBJ2-7|once|-
TGTGCCAGCTCTAAGGACATTGCCTACGAGCAGTACTTC
CASSKDIAYEQYF
>TRBV4-1|TRBJ2-7|-|TRBD1
TGCGCCAGCAGCCAAGGACAGGGGGCTTCCTACGAGCAGTACTTC
CASSQGQGASYEQYF
>TRBV11-2|TRBJ2-1|-|TRBD2
TGTGCCAGCAGTCCCTCGGGACTAGCGGGGGGAACAGAGCAGTTCTTC
CASSPSGLAGGTEQFF
>TRBV19|TRBJ1-3|-|TRBD1
TGTGCCAGTACCAGACAGGGGATCGTTTCGGGAAACACCATATATTTT
CASTRQGIVSGNTIYF
>TRBV24-1|TRBJ1-5|few|-
TGTGCCACCAGCCCCGGGGGGGGTTGGCAGCCCCAGCATTTT
CATSPGGGWQPQHF
>TRBV2|TRBJ2-7|-|-
TGTGCCAGCAGTGACCTCACAAGGGGCGAGCAGTACTTC
CASSDLTRGEQYF
>TRBV5-1|TRBJ2-3|once|TRBD2
TGCGCCAGCAGCTCGCGGGGACTAGCGGGGGGGCTAACAGATACGCAGTATTTT
CASSSRGLAGGLTDTQYF
>TRBV2|TRBJ2-1|-|TRBD2
TGTGCCAGCAGTGACGGCGGGGGGACTGGAGAGCAGTTCTTC
CASSDGGGTGEQFF